This T cell receptor beta chain was sequenced for a study of cytomegalovirus exposure and HLA in healthy donors. Whole-study findings and limits: CMV serostatus was the sole immune exposure information available.

The PCR contained 60 Vbeta and 13 Jbeta primers. Clones were sequenced by immunoSEQ multiplex PCR, and TCRdb holds only the in-frame ones, with some missing. The data contain about 160,000 clones, 80% of them singletons. The V and J ends lost 3 bases and 6 bases respectively, with 13 bases between them. Germline V gives CDR1 SGHRS, CDR2 YFSETQ. CDR3 length equals 14 residues. Regarding this clone: What it binds is not known.

Specimen: PBMCs. This chain joins TRBV5-1 and TRBJ2-1, with TRBD2 as a possible D gene (5 bases). The receptor was derived from a male donor in good health and CMV-seropositive. The CDR3 coding sequence is TGCGCCAGCAGCTATTCGGGGTTACCCAATGAGCAGTTCTTC. Translated: CASSYSGLPNEQFF.